These 10 T cell receptor beta chains share one sample of origin, sequenced in a study of cytomegalovirus exposure and HLA in healthy donors. Assay used: immunoSEQ multiplex PCR; TCRdb lists only in-frame clones, some missing. This table holds some 110,000 clones, more than 85% found once. The sample was PBMCs. All receptors derive from a woman younger than 35 in good health and CMV-seropositive.

The V call is TRBV28, the J call TRBJ2-1; TRBD2 matches at 10 bases. V lost 4 bases, J lost 3 bases, and 3 bases stayed unmatched. Germline V lookup: CDR1 MDHEN, CDR2 SYDVKM. This CDR3 has 15 residues. This CDR3 is CASSSSGRFYNEQFF. CDR3 bases: TGTGCCAGCAGTTCTAGCGGGAGATTCTACAATGAGCAGTTCTTC.

This sequence joins TRBV29-1 and TRBJ1-4; 10 nucleotides agree with TRBD1. CDR3 size: 11 residues. V gave up 6 bases and J gave up 8 bases; unmatched junction bases: 0. Looked up from germline, CDR1 is SQVTM and CDR2 is ANQGSEA. The CDR3 DNA sequence: TGCAGCGTGGACAGGGGGGAAAAACTGTTTTTT. Translated, it gives CSVDRGEKLFF.

CDR3 DNA: TGTGCCAGCGCCGTGGGGAGGGCGGCTGAGCAGTTCTTC. Encoded protein: CASAVGRAAEQFF. The chain uses TRBV7-8 and TRBJ2-1; 7 bases match TRBD2. CDR3 length: 13 amino acids. V was clipped by 8 bases and J by 9 bases; unmatched bases: 10. In germline, CDR1 is SGHVS, CDR2 FQNEAQ.

In its sample, this clone was seen once. This chain links TRBV7-8 with TRBJ1-1; the D gene is possibly TRBD1 (6 bases). V was pared by 5 bases and J by 0 bases, with 10 bases between. The CDR3 spans 14 residues. Germline CDR1 SGHVS, CDR2 FQNEAQ. Written as DNA, the CDR3 is TGTGCCAGCAGCCCTTGGACAGTGAACACTGAAGCTTTCTTT. Translating it yields CASSPWTVNTEAFF.

The chain links TRBV28 to TRBJ2-7; tentative D call: TRBD1 (5 bases). CDR3 size: 13 residues. Germline assignment: CDR1 MDHEN and CDR2 SYDVKM. The V end lost 6 bases, the J end lost 1 base, and 10 bases lay between the germline ends. CDR3 coding DNA: TGTGCCAGCAGGCGGACAATTTCCTACGAGCAGTACTTC. This codes for CASRRTISYEQYF.

The chain has TRBV5-1 and TRBJ2-1, with D perhaps TRBD2 (6 bases). V was clipped by 3 bases and J by 4 bases, with 14 bases between them. CDR1 is SGHRS and CDR2 is YFSETQ in the germline V gene. This CDR3 comprises 15 residues. The CDR3 region has the DNA TGCGCCAGCAGCTCTGCTAAGGGGAGGTACAATGAGCAGTTCTTC. It codes for CASSSAKGRYNEQFF. The full variable domain, its missing parts supplied by reference TRBV5-1 and TRBJ2-1, is KAGVTQTPRYLIKTRGQQVTLSCSPISGHRSVSWYQQTPGQGLQFLFEYFSETQRNKGNFPGRFSGRQFSNSRSEMNVSTLELGDSALYLCASSSAKGRYNEQFFGPGTRLTVL.

The chain links TRBV5-1 to TRBJ2-1; TRBD1 matches at 8 bases. V was clipped by 5 bases and J by 8 bases; unmatched bases: 9. The CDR3 length is 14 residues. Germline V gives CDR1 SGHRS, CDR2 YFSETQ. The CDR3 DNA follows: TGCGCCAGCAGTTTACAGGGGGGCATCGATGAGCAGTTCTTC. The encoded protein is CASSLQGGIDEQFF.

The genes are TRBV29-1 and TRBJ2-5; no clear D. Germline loops: CDR1 SQVTM, CDR2 ANQGSEA. This CDR3 contains 12 residues. V was clipped by 2 bases and J by 7 bases, with 11 bases between them. CDR3 coding DNA: TGCAGCGTTGAACCTGGTGGCCGGACCCAGTACTTC. Translated, it gives CSVEPGGRTQYF.

This chain's CDR3 is CASKSPTGLAPFSGANVLTF. CDR3 in DNA: TGTGCCAGCAAATCCCCGACCGGGCTAGCGCCCTTCTCTGGGGCCAACGTCCTGACTTTC. This chain uses TRBV28 with TRBJ2-6; D perhaps matches TRBD2 (6 bases). Between the trimmed V and J ends, which lost 7 bases and 0 bases, there was a span of 25 bases. The CDR3 spans 20 residues. Germline V CDR1 and CDR2: MDHEN, SYDVKM.

This clone was seen a single time. V usage is TRBV7-2 and J usage is TRBJ2-2, with D uncertain. Germline V gene sequence: CDR1 SGHTA, CDR2 FQGNSA. V was clipped by 5 bases and J by 6 bases, with 19 bases between them. CDR3 length equals 16 residues. The DNA for the CDR3 is TGTGCCAGCAGCCCCTATGAGAATCAATTACCCGGGGAGCTGTTTTTT. This codes for CASSPYENQLPGELFF.